The 32 T cell receptor beta chains in this list originate from one sample, sequenced in a study of T cells after yellow fever vaccination. MiXCR was run by TCRdb on the 5' RACE reads, yielding one entry per CDR3 protein. The sample shows about 630,000 distinct CDR3 sequences, about 12% of them seen only once. Material: PBMCs, obtained on the day of the yellow fever booster vaccination. These receptor sequences come from a man in his thirties or forties who received the YFV17D yellow fever vaccine.

This clonotype was counted between two and nine times. The chain carries TRBV7-6 and TRBJ2-2; 12 bases fit TRBD2. V lost 4 bases, J lost 6 bases, and 6 bases stayed unmatched. The CDR3 is made up of 16 amino acids. Germline values: CDR1 SGHVS, CDR2 FNYEAQ. The CDR3 loop is CASSSTRLAGAGELFF. CDR3 nucleotide sequence: TGTGCCAGCAGCTCCACTCGACTAGCGGGAGCCGGGGAGCTGTTTTTT.

In its sample, this clonotype was seen a few times. The J gene is TRBJ1-4, the V gene TRBV15; the D is unclear. V dropped 4 bases and J dropped 9 bases, with 12 bases sitting between them. This CDR3 contains 13 residues. Germline-derived CDR1 and CDR2 are LNHNV and YYDKDF (reference sequence). In nucleotides, the CDR3 is TGTGCCACCAGCAAATGGCCTGATAAAAAACTGTTTTTT. This translates into CATSKWPDKKLFF.

This clonotype was counted only a few times. J is TRBJ2-2 and V is TRBV12-3 or TRBV12-4, with 7 nucleotides matching TRBD2. J gave up 7 bases and V 6 bases, and 14 bases lay outside the gene matches. CDR3 length equals 16 residues. In DNA, the CDR3 is TGTGCCAGCAGGTCTCCTGGGGGGAGGGCCGGCGGGGAGCTGTTTTTT. Its translation: CASRSPGGRAGGELFF.

This clonotype has a handful of counts. This chain joins TRBV6-5 and TRBJ1-2; TRBD1 is a possible D gene (5 bases). The CDR3 is 14 amino acids. Trimming took 0 bases from V and 4 from J, leaving 9 bases between them. CDR1 is MNHEY and CDR2 is SVGAGI in the germline V gene. For the CDR3, the DNA is TGTGCCAGCAGTTACTCGAGGGGCAGCTATGGCTACACCTTC. Its protein is CASSYSRGSYGYTF.

This clonotype was observed a handful of times. V and J are TRBV9 and TRBJ1-6, with TRBD1 as a possible D gene (5 bases). The CDR3 has 17 amino acids. V dropped 2 bases and J dropped 9 bases, with 21 bases sitting between them. Germline V gene data show CDR1 as SGDLS and CDR2 as YYNGEE. The CDR3 bases are TGTGCCAGCAGCGTCGGGGAAAGCTACAGGCTCGGTTCACCCCTCCACTTT. Its protein is CASSVGESYRLGSPLHF.

The gene calls are TRBV7-3 and TRBJ2-1; 8 bases are shared with TRBD2. CDR1 SGHTA and CDR2 FQGTGA come from the germline V gene. CDR3 length equals 14 residues. Trimming cost V 5 bases and J 9 bases; bases outside gene matches: 9. In DNA, the CDR3 is TGTGCCAGCAGCCCCACCGCCCGGGGGGGTGAGCAGTTCTTC. It yields the protein CASSPTARGGEQFF.

This clonotype turned up a few times. This rearrangement joins TRBV7-2 to TRBJ2-1; 7 bases agree with TRBD2. Germline CDR1 and CDR2: SGHTA and FQGNSA. With 8 bases clipped from V and 4 bases from J, the junction kept 8 bases outside the gene matches. The CDR3 has 14 residues. The CDR3 reads CASEGGSRYNEQFF. CDR3 nucleotide sequence: TGTGCCAGCGAGGGCGGGAGTCGGTACAATGAGCAGTTCTTC.

J is TRBJ2-2 and V is TRBV11-2, with TRBD1 as a possible D gene (5 bases). The CDR3 loop spans 13 amino acids. Trimming took off 7 bases at V and 8 bases at J, with 14 bases between the two ends. Germline CDR1 is SGHAT and CDR2 is FQNNGV. CDR3 region: CASTNQGWGELFF. As DNA, the CDR3 is TGTGCCAGCACCAATCAGGGTTGGGGGGAGCTGTTTTTT.

In its sample, this clonotype was seen once. The chain carries TRBV12-3 or TRBV12-4 and TRBJ2-5; 12 positions agree with TRBD1. With 5 bases clipped from V and 5 bases from J, the junction kept 6 bases outside the gene matches. This CDR3 is built from 15 residues. Here the CDR3 reads CASSHIGTGGETQYF. The CDR3 coding sequence is TGTGCCAGCAGTCACATCGGGACAGGGGGCGAGACCCAGTACTTC.

This chain joins TRBV11-2 and TRBJ2-7; 11 bases are shared with TRBD1. CDR1 is SGHAT and CDR2 is FQNNGV in the germline V gene. J gave up 4 bases and V 1 base, and 6 bases lay outside the gene matches. The CDR3 contains 16 residues. CDR3 in amino acids: CASSLVWTGGIYEQYF. The DNA of the CDR3 is TGTGCCAGCAGCTTAGTCTGGACAGGGGGCATTTACGAGCAGTACTTC. Full variable domain (outside the CDR3, taken from reference TRBV11-2 and TRBJ2-7): EAGVAQSPRYKIIEKRQSVAFWCNPISGHATLYWYQQILGQGPKLLIQFQNNGVVDDSQLPKDRFSAERLKGVDSTLKIQPAKLEDSAVYLCASSLVWTGGIYEQYFGPGTRLTVT.

This clonotype was counted a few times. The CDR3 region is CASRELTSTDTQYF. CDR3 coding DNA: TGTGCCAGCAGGGAGCTTACTAGCACAGATACGCAGTATTTT. This chain links TRBV12-3 or TRBV12-4 with TRBJ2-3; D is ambiguous. V was shortened by 6 bases and J by 0 bases, with 10 bases between the two germline ends. CDR3 size: 14 residues.

The chain is built from TRBV6-5 and TRBJ2-5; tentatively, D is TRBD1 or TRBD2 (5 bases each). From germline, CDR1 is MNHEY and CDR2 SVGAGI. This CDR3 has 12 residues. Between the trimmed V and J ends, which lost 7 bases and 4 bases, there was a span of 10 bases. The CDR3, as DNA: TGTGCCAGCACTCGGGACGGAGAGACCCAGTACTTC. It specifies CASTRDGETQYF.

The chain joins TRBV5-1 to TRBJ2-1; D call uncertain. CDR1 is SGHRS, CDR2 YFSETQ, per germline. V gave up 2 bases and J gave up 7 bases, with 22 bases separating them. The CDR3 runs 17 residues. CDR3 in DNA: TGCGCCAGCAGCTTATCCCCCTCGGGCCTCGCTGGGAATGAGCAGTTCTTC. Protein: CASSLSPSGLAGNEQFF. The variable domain in full, with the rest retrieved from reference TRBV5-1 and TRBJ2-1, is KAGVTQTPRYLIKTRGQQVTLSCSPISGHRSVSWYQQTPGQGLQFLFEYFSETQRNKGNFPGRFSGRQFSNSRSEMNVSTLELGDSALYLCASSLSPSGLAGNEQFFGPGTRLTVL.

The table lists this clonotype with a few counts. This chain connects TRBV20-1 to TRBJ2-5; D uncertain. Deletions cut 0 bases from V and 2 bases from J, with 19 bases between. The CDR3 has 17 residues. Germline-derived CDR1 and CDR2 are DFQATT and SNEGSKA (reference sequence). The CDR3 is CSARERYHGRLQETQYF. The CDR3 DNA sequence: TGCAGTGCTAGAGAGAGGTATCATGGAAGGCTACAAGAGACCCAGTACTTC.

This clonotype has just a few counts. V is TRBV12-3 or TRBV12-4 and J is TRBJ2-4; 12 bases fit TRBD2. The CDR3 is made up of 18 amino acids. After removal of 5 bases from V and 6 bases from J, the junction contained 14 bases not matched to a gene. CDR3 in DNA: TGTGCCAGCAGTGGGGCCCCAACTAGCGGGAGGCTAGGAAACATTCAGTACTTC. Its translation is CASSGAPTSGRLGNIQYF.

The rearrangement joins TRBV6-1 to TRBJ2-1; no definite D call. The CDR3 contains 15 residues. Trimming shortened V by 7 bases and J by 0 bases, and 13 bases separated the two germline ends. The germline CDR1 and CDR2 sequences are MNHNS and SASEGT. The CDR3 is CASKGLSSSYNEQFF. The CDR3 region has the DNA TGTGCCAGCAAGGGCCTCTCAAGCTCCTACAATGAGCAGTTCTTC.

Only a few counts were recorded for this clonotype. The chain is built from TRBV7-2 and TRBJ2-5; D is ambiguous. CDR1 and CDR2 (germline): SGHTA, FQGNSA. This CDR3 contains 14 residues. V was clipped by 5 bases and J by 1 base, with 11 bases between them. The CDR3: CASSTRRSQETQYF. Here the CDR3 DNA reads TGTGCCAGCAGCACTCGGCGGTCCCAAGAGACCCAGTACTTC.

This clonotype was detected only a few times. This chain joins TRBV20-1 and TRBJ2-7; 7 positions agree with TRBD1. The CDR3 length is 14 residues. Germline CDR1 reads DFQATT; CDR2 reads SNEGSKA (reference sequence). The J segment lost 4 bases and the V segment lost 6 bases, leaving 12 bases of the junction unmatched. The CDR3 loop reads CSAGAVRGNYEQYF. CDR3 in DNA: TGCAGTGCAGGGGCGGTCAGGGGGAATTACGAGCAGTACTTC.

J is TRBJ2-1 and V is TRBV7-2, with unresolved D. Trimming took off 0 bases at V and 4 bases at J, with 7 bases between the two ends. The CDR3 totals 14 residues. Germline V CDR1 and CDR2: SGHTA, FQGNSA. DNA of the CDR3: TGTGCCAGCAGCTTAGCGTCCAGATACAATGAGCAGTTCTTC. It codes for CASSLASRYNEQFF.

The rearrangement links TRBV9 to TRBJ2-5, with D uncertain. The CDR3 has 14 residues. Trimming cost V 0 bases and J 3 bases, with 9 bases left between them. From germline, CDR1 is SGDLS and CDR2 YYNGEE. CDR3: CASSVEAAKETQYF. In DNA form, the CDR3 reads TGTGCCAGCAGCGTAGAGGCGGCAAAAGAGACCCAGTACTTC. The complete variable domain, with remaining parts taken from reference TRBV9 and TRBJ2-5, reads DSGVTQTPKHLITATGQRVTLRCSPRSGDLSVYWYQQSLDQGLQFLIQYYNGEERAKGNILERFSAQQFPDLHSELNLSSLELGDSALYFCASSVEAAKETQYFGPGTRLLVL.

This clonotype showed up just a few times. The V and J genes are TRBV9 and TRBJ2-1, with 10 bases identical to TRBD1. Germline CDR1 reads SGDLS; CDR2 reads YYNGEE. The CDR3 runs to 16 residues. V dropped 1 base and J dropped 6; count of bases not matched to a gene: 7. CDR3 coding DNA: TGTGCCAGCAGCGTACGGCCGGGACAGGGGATCAATGAGCAGTTCTTC. Its translation is CASSVRPGQGINEQFF.

The chain employs TRBV27 and TRBJ2-3, with 7 bases fitting TRBD2. With V trimmed by 6 bases and J by 6 bases, 9 bases remained unmatched. In germline, CDR1 is MNHEY, CDR2 SMNVEV (reference sequence). The CDR3 contains 14 residues. The CDR3 reads CASSPQRGGDTQYF. CDR3 bases: TGTGCCAGCAGCCCCCAGCGGGGTGGCGATACGCAGTATTTT.

This clonotype was recorded a few times. V gene TRBV2 combines with J gene TRBJ2-2; 7 bases match TRBD2. The CDR3 runs 14 residues. Germline CDR1 and CDR2: SNHLY and FYNNEI. V lost 6 bases, J lost 6 bases, and 7 bases stayed unmatched. The CDR3 spells CASSLSGIPGELFF. CDR3 DNA: TGTGCCAGCAGCCTCAGCGGGATTCCCGGGGAGCTGTTTTTT.

The gene calls are TRBV20-1 and TRBJ2-2; D is uncertain. Trimming shortened V by 3 bases and J by 1 base, and 9 bases separated the two germline ends. This CDR3 is built from 14 residues. CDR1 and CDR2 (germline): DFQATT, SNEGSKA (reference sequence). The CDR3 region has the DNA TGCAGTGCTAGTGGTCTGCTGAACACCGGGGAGCTGTTTTTT. Translating gives CSASGLLNTGELFF.

This clonotype was recorded many times. V gene TRBV7-2 combines with J gene TRBJ2-1, with 8 bases lining up with TRBD1. Per germline, CDR1 SGHTA and CDR2 FQGNSA. CDR3 length: 15 amino acids. V lost 5 bases and J lost 4; bases outside the gene matches: 7. The CDR3 protein is CASSPDRGRYNEQFF. The DNA of the CDR3 is TGTGCCAGCAGCCCAGACAGGGGCCGGTACAATGAGCAGTTCTTC. The complete variable domain, with remaining parts taken from reference TRBV7-2 and TRBJ2-1, reads GAGVSQSPSNKVTEKGKDVELRCDPISGHTALYWYRQSLGQGLEFLIYFQGNSAPDKSGLPSDRFSAERTGGSVSTLTIQRTQQEDSAVYLCASSPDRGRYNEQFFGPGTRLTVL.

V is TRBV6-1 and J is TRBJ2-7; D is perhaps TRBD2 (6 bases). V was clipped by 8 bases and J by 2 bases, with 13 bases between them. CDR1 is MNHNS and CDR2 is SASEGT in the germline V gene. The CDR3 loop spans 13 amino acids. This CDR3 is CASGEGRTYEQYF. The CDR3 coding sequence is TGTGCCAGCGGGGAAGGGAGGACCTACGAGCAGTACTTC.

This clonotype occurred a few times. The chain has TRBV2 and TRBJ2-7, with 7 bases aligning to TRBD2. CDR1 is SNHLY and CDR2 is FYNNEI in the germline V gene. The J segment lost 2 bases and the V segment lost 7 bases, leaving 5 bases of the junction unmatched. This CDR3 comprises 13 residues. Written as DNA, the CDR3 is TGTGCCAGCACCCCAAGCGGGACCTACGAGCAGTACTTC. The encoded protein is CASTPSGTYEQYF.

This clonotype was picked up a small number of times. This chain links TRBV29-1 with TRBJ2-7, with TRBD2 matching over 7 bases. Germline assignment: CDR1 SQVTM and CDR2 ANQGSEA. This CDR3 spans 11 amino acids. The V gene end was trimmed by 7 bases and the J gene end by 4 bases; junction bases not matched to a gene: 4. The CDR3 protein is CSATSEYEQYF. In nucleotides, the CDR3 is TGCAGCGCAACTAGCGAGTACGAGCAGTACTTC.

This clonotype was picked up a small number of times. This chain uses TRBV12-3 or TRBV12-4 with TRBJ1-5; 9 positions agree with TRBD1. This CDR3 contains 14 residues. With V trimmed by 1 base and J by 8 bases, 3 bases remained unmatched. The CDR3 sequence: CASSLGGQGEPQHF. CDR3 sequence (DNA): TGTGCCAGCAGTTTAGGGGGACAGGGAGAGCCCCAGCATTTT.

The rearrangement uses TRBV15 and TRBJ2-7; D unclear. Germline values: CDR1 LNHNV, CDR2 YYDKDF (reference sequence). V was shortened by 1 base and J by 2 bases, with 12 bases between the two germline ends. This CDR3 region has 15 residues. The CDR3 spells CATSRVTLKPYEQYF. Written as DNA, the CDR3 is TGTGCCACCAGCAGAGTAACACTCAAGCCCTACGAGCAGTACTTC.

The V call is TRBV6-2 or TRBV6-3, the J call TRBJ2-1, with TRBD2 matching 10 bases. CDR1 MNHEY and CDR2 SVGEGT come from the germline V gene. The CDR3 length is 17 residues. Trimming removed 2 bases from V and 4 bases from J; junction bases left unmatched: 8. DNA for the CDR3: TGTGCCAGCAGTTACCCGCGTTTAGCGGGAGGTTACAATGAGCAGTTCTTC. The encoded protein is CASSYPRLAGGYNEQFF.

In this sample, this clonotype turned up a few times. The chain combines TRBV11-2 with TRBJ2-2, with 12 nucleotides matching TRBD2. CDR1 is SGHAT and CDR2 is FQNNGV in the germline V gene. This CDR3 contains 20 residues. J lost 3 bases, V lost 5 bases, and 16 bases had no gene match. CDR3 sequence: CASSLTGTLRLAGDTGELFF. The DNA of the CDR3 is TGTGCCAGCAGCCTCACCGGGACGTTGAGACTAGCGGGAGACACCGGGGAGCTGTTTTTT. Full variable domain (missing parts from reference TRBV11-2 and TRBJ2-2): EAGVAQSPRYKIIEKRQSVAFWCNPISGHATLYWYQQILGQGPKLLIQFQNNGVVDDSQLPKDRFSAERLKGVDSTLKIQPAKLEDSAVYLCASSLTGTLRLAGDTGELFFGEGSRLTVL.